These 8 T cell receptor beta chains were all obtained from the same sample, sequenced in a study of shared clonotypes between healthy human individuals. Repertoires were generated with immunoSEQ multiplex PCR, while TCRdb's copy carries only in-frame clones and drops some. Of about 2,500,000 clones in the sample, over 85% were seen once. The material sequenced was naive CD4+ T cells sorted from blood. Regarding subset: CD45RA+ positively selected. The receptors come from a man aged 18 to 29 in good health.

The V and J genes are TRBV6-1 and TRBJ2-1, with no clear D. The CDR3 sequence is 15 residues long. Germline V gives CDR1 MNHNS, CDR2 SASEGT. V was cut by 6 bases and J by 4 bases, with 16 bases left in between. The CDR3 DNA reads as TGTGCCAGCAGAAAAGGGCAGTTACCTTACAATGAGCAGTTCTTC. Protein: CASRKGQLPYNEQFF.

J is TRBJ2-5 and V is TRBV18; no clear D. V was cut by 4 bases and J by 3 bases, with 9 bases left in between. Germline loops: CDR1 KGHSH, CDR2 LQKENI. There are 13 residues in the CDR3. For the CDR3, the DNA is TGTGCCAGCTCACAAAACAGTGAAGAGACCCAGTACTTC. It is translated as CASSQNSEETQYF.

This chain uses TRBV27 with TRBJ2-7; 7 bases match TRBD2. This CDR3 spans 15 amino acids. V was pared by 8 bases and J by 4 bases, with 14 bases of the junction left unmatched. Germline V gives CDR1 MNHEY, CDR2 SMNVEV (reference sequence). The CDR3: CASAALGLGGYEQYF. The CDR3 DNA reads as TGTGCCAGCGCGGCTCTGGGCCTGGGGGGGTACGAGCAGTACTTC.

In DNA form, the CDR3 reads TGCGCCAGCAGCTTGGTCACATCGTCTACCGGGGAGCTGTTTTTT. Translated, it gives CASSLVTSSTGELFF. The chain uses TRBV5-1 and TRBJ2-2, with D unclear. This CDR3 is 15 amino acids long. V was trimmed by 0 bases and J by 5 bases, leaving 11 bases between them. Germline V gives CDR1 SGHRS, CDR2 YFSETQ.

CDR3 loop: CASLGPQRGSGELFF. CDR3 in DNA: TGTGCCAGCCTTGGGCCCCAAAGGGGCTCCGGGGAGCTGTTTTTT. The V and J genes are TRBV2 and TRBJ2-2; D might be TRBD1 (5 bases). V gave up 8 bases and J gave up 6 bases, with 19 bases separating them. Germline CDR1 reads SNHLY; CDR2 reads FYNNEI. The CDR3 totals 15 residues.

This sequence joins TRBV4-3 and TRBJ2-5; D perhaps matches TRBD1 (5 bases). The germline gives CDR1 LGHNA, CDR2 YSLEER. Trimming removed 2 bases at V and 0 bases at J, with 19 bases between. This CDR3 region has 18 residues. The CDR3 DNA reads as TGCGCCAGCAGCCAAACGTTTGGTTTCTTGACAGACCAAGAGACCCAGTACTTC. This gives the protein CASSQTFGFLTDQETQYF.

The genes are TRBV2 and TRBJ2-2; D gene unclear. The V end was cut by 3 bases, the J end by 7 bases, with 9 bases between. From germline, CDR1 is SNHLY and CDR2 FYNNEI. CDR3 length equals 13 residues. The CDR3 spells CASSEFPGGELFF. CDR3 nucleotide sequence: TGTGCCAGCAGTGAGTTTCCGGGCGGGGAGCTGTTTTTT.

This rearrangement joins TRBV5-1 to TRBJ1-1, with D possibly matching TRBD1 (5 bases). Germline V lookup: CDR1 SGHRS, CDR2 YFSETQ. Trimming took 5 bases from V and 0 from J, leaving 14 bases between them. CDR3 size: 15 residues. CDR3 coding DNA: TGCGCCAGCAGGGGAAGGGGTAATATGAACACTGAAGCTTTCTTT. Translating it yields CASRGRGNMNTEAFF.